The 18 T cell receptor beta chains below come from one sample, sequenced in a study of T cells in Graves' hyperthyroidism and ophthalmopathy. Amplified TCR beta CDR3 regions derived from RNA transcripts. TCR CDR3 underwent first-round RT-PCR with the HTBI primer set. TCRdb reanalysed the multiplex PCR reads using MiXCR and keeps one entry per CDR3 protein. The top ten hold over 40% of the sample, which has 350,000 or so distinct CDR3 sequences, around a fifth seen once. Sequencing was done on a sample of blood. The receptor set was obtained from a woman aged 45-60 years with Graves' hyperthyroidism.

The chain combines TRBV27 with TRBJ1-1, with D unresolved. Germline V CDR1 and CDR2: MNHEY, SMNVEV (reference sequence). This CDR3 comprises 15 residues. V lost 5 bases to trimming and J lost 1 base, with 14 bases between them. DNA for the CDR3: TGTGCCAGCAGTCCCGATTTTGTCCCGAACACTGAAGCTTTCTTT. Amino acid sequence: CASSPDFVPNTEAFF.

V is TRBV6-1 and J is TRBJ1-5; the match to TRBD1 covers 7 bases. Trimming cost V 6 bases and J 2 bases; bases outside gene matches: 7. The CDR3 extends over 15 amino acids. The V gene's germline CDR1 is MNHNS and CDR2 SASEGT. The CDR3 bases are TGTGCCAGCAGCGCGGACAGGTCCGGCAATCAGCCCCAGCATTTT. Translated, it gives CASSADRSGNQPQHF.

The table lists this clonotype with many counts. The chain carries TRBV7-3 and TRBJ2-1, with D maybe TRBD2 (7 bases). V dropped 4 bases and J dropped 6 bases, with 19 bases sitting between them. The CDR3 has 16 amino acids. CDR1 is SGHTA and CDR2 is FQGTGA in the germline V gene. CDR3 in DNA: TGTGCCAGCAGCTACTCGAGTGGGAGGGGGGCCAATGAGCAGTTCTTC. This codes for CASSYSSGRGANEQFF.

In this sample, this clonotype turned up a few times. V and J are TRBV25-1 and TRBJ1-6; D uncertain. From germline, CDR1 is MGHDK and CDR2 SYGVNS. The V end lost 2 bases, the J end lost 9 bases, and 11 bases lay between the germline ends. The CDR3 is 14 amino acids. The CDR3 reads CASSEPFKVSPLHF. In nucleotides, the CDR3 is TGTGCCAGCAGTGAACCTTTCAAGGTTTCACCCCTCCACTTT.

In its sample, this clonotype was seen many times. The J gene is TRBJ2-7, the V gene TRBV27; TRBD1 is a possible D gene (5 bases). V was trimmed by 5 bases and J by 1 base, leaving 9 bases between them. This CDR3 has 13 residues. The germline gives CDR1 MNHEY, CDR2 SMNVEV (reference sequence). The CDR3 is CASSRNRSYEQYF. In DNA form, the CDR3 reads TGTGCCAGCAGTCGGAACAGGTCCTACGAGCAGTACTTC.

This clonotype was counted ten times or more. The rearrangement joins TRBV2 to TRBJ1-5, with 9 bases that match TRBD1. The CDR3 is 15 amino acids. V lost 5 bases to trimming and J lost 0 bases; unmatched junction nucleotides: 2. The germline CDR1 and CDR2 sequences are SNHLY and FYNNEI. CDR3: CASSTGGYSNQPQHF. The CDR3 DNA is TGTGCCAGCAGTACAGGGGGCTATAGCAATCAGCCCCAGCATTTT.

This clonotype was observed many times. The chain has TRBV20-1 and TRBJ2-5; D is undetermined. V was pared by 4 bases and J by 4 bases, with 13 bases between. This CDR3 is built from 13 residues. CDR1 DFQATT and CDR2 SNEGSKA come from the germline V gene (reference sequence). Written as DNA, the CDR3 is TGCAGTGCTACCCACGAACCCCCAGAGACCCAGTACTTC. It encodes CSATHEPPETQYF.

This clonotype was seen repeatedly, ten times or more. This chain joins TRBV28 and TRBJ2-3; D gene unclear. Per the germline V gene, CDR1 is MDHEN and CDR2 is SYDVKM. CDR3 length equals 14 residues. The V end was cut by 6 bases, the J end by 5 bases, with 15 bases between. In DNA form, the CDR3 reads TGTGCCAGCAGCTCGGCCCGAGCCGGAGATACGCAGTATTTT. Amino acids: CASSSARAGDTQYF.

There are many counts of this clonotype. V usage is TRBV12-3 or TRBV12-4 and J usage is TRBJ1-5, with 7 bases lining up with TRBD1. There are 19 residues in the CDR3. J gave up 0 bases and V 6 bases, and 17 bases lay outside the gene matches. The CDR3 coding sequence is TGTGCCAGCAGCCCAATAACCGGGACAGCGGCTTATAGCAATCAGCCCCAGCATTTT. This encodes CASSPITGTAAYSNQPQHF.

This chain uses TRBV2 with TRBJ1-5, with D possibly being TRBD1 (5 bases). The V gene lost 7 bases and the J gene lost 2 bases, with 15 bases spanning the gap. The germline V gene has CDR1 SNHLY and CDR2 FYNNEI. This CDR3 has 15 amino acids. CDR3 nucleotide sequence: TGTGCCAGCAAGCAGGGAACAGGCGGCAATCAGCCCCAGCATTTT. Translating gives CASKQGTGGNQPQHF.

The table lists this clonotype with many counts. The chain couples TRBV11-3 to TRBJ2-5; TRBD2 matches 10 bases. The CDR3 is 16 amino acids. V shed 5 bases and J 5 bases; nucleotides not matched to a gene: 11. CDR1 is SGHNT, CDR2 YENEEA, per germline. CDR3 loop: CASSDGLAERGETQYF. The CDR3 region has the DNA TGTGCCAGCAGCGACGGACTAGCGGAGAGAGGGGAGACCCAGTACTTC. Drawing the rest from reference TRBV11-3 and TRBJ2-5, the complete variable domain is EAGVVQSPRYKIIEKKQPVAFWCNPISGHNTLYWYLQNLGQGPELLIRYENEEAVDDSQLPKDRFSAERLKGVDSTLKIQPAELGDSAVYLCASSDGLAERGETQYFGPGTRLLVL.

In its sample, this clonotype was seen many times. CDR3 in DNA: TGTGCCAGCACCCCCAGGGGGGGAAACATTCAGTACTTC. Protein product: CASTPRGGNIQYF. This sequence joins TRBV7-9 and TRBJ2-4, with D possibly called TRBD1 or TRBD2 (7 bases each). V dropped 7 bases and J dropped 6 bases, with 13 bases sitting between them. This CDR3 has 13 residues. From germline, CDR1 is SEHNR and CDR2 FQNEAQ (reference sequence).

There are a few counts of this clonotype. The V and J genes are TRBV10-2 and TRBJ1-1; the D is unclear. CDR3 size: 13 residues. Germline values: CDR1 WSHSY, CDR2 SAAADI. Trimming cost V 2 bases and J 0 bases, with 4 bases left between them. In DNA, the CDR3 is TGCGCCAGCAGTGAGAAGGTGAACACTGAAGCTTTCTTT. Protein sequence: CASSEKVNTEAFF.

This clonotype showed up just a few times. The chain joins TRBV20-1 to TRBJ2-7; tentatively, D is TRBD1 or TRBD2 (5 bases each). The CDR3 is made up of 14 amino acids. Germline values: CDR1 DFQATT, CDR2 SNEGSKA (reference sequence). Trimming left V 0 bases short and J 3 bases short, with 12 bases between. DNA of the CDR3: TGCAGTGCTAGAGATCGAGGGGCCCTCTACGAGCAGTACTTC. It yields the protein CSARDRGALYEQYF.

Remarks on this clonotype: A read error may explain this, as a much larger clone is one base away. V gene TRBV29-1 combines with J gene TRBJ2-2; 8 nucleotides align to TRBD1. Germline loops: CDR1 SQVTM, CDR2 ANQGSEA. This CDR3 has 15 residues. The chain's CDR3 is CSVAGQATNTGGLFF. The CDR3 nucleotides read TGCAGCGTTGCGGGACAGGCGACGAACACCGGGGGGCTGTTTTTT.

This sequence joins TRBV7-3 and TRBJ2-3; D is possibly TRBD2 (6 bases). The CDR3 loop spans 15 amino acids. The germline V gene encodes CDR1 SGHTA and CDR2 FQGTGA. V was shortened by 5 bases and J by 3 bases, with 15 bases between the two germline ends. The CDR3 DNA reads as TGTGCCAGCAGCCCGACTGCGGGATGGACAGATACGCAGTATTTT. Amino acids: CASSPTAGWTDTQYF.

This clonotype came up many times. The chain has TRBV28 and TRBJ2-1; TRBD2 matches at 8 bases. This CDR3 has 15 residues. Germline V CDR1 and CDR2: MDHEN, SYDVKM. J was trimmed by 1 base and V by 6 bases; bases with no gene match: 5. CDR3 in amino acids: CASRPASGSYNEQFF. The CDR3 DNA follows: TGTGCCAGCAGACCAGCTAGCGGGTCCTACAATGAGCAGTTCTTC.

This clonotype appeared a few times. The CDR3 DNA reads as TGTGCCAGCAGTTACTTGGCAGCCGGAAACACCATATATTTT. Protein product: CASSYLAAGNTIYF. V and J are TRBV6-2 or TRBV6-3 and TRBJ1-3; no clear D. There are 14 residues in the CDR3. V lost 1 base and J lost 4, with 8 bases in between. Germline CDR1 reads MNHEY; CDR2 reads SVGEGT.